Presented here are 18 T cell receptor beta chains from one specimen sequenced in a study of sequential checkpoint blockade in melanoma. The repertoire was sequenced with immunoSEQ multiplex PCR; TCRdb's copy has only in-frame clones and lacks some. Of 10,000 to 15,000 clones in the sample, roughly 60% were seen once. Sample treatment: randomized to nivolumab then ipilimumab (arm A) or the reverse (arm B). Sample: CD8+ T cells sorted from blood (inferred from file names), taken from a patient given nivolumab and ipilimumab in sequence. These receptors were obtained from a human donor with melanoma.

The chain uses TRBV7-3 and TRBJ2-7; 14 positions match TRBD2. This CDR3 comprises 15 residues. Germline V gene lookup returns CDR1 SGHTA and CDR2 FQGTGA. After removal of 5 bases from V and 5 bases from J, the junction contained 5 bases not matched to a gene. DNA for the CDR3: TGTGCCAGCAGCGCCGGGACTAGCGGGAGTAACGAGCAGTACTTC. Translated: CASSAGTSGSNEQYF.

This clone was seen a handful of times. The V and J genes are TRBV4-2 and TRBJ1-4; 8 nucleotides match TRBD1. The germline V gene encodes CDR1 LGHNA and CDR2 YNFKEQ. Trimming at V came to 0 bases and at J to 8 bases, leaving 14 bases not matched to a gene. The CDR3 is 18 amino acids. CDR3 region: CASSQDHTGGGYREKLFF. DNA for the CDR3: TGTGCCAGCAGCCAAGATCATACAGGGGGTGGATATAGGGAAAAACTGTTTTTT.

The V and J genes are TRBV27 and TRBJ1-2; D unclear. The CDR3 contains 19 residues. Trimming left V 5 bases short and J 2 bases short, with 27 bases between. Germline V CDR1 and CDR2: MNHEY, SMNVEV (reference sequence). Here the CDR3 DNA reads TGTGCCAGCAGTGCTCGGAAAGTGGGCCTCACAGAAGACAACTATGGCTACACCTTC. Protein: CASSARKVGLTEDNYGYTF.

This rearrangement joins TRBV6-5 to TRBJ2-1, with 15 bases lining up with TRBD2. CDR1 is MNHEY, CDR2 SVGAGI, per germline. The CDR3 runs 16 residues. V lost 2 bases and J lost 10; bases outside the gene matches: 6. In DNA, the CDR3 is TGTGCCAGCAGTTACGGGACTAGCGGGAGGATGGGGGAGCAGTTCTTC. Its translation: CASSYGTSGRMGEQFF.

The rearrangement joins TRBV6-4 to TRBJ1-1; D gene ambiguous. Germline CDR1 reads MRHNA; CDR2 reads SNTAGT. V was shortened by 0 bases and J by 1 base, with 6 bases between the two germline ends. The CDR3 runs to 14 residues. The CDR3 spells CASSDSAENTEAFF. CDR3 nucleotides: TGTGCCAGCAGTGACTCCGCGGAGAACACTGAAGCTTTCTTT.

This chain uses TRBV28 with TRBJ2-3; D unresolved. V shed 6 bases and J shed 4 bases, with 11 bases lying between them. This CDR3 contains 13 residues. Germline-derived CDR1 and CDR2 are MDHEN and SYDVKM. The CDR3 DNA is TGTGCCAGCAGCTTTTTAACAGCAGATACGCAGTATTTT. This encodes CASSFLTADTQYF.

The chain joins TRBV5-4 to TRBJ1-6; 10 nucleotides align to TRBD1. Germline CDR1 SGHNT, CDR2 YYREEE (reference sequence). V shed 2 bases, J shed 13 bases, and the junction held 24 bases outside the gene matches. The CDR3 contains 20 residues. The CDR3 DNA reads TGTGCCAGCAGCTTAATTCCAGTATCAGGGACAGGGGCCATGGAGGGGCCCCTCCACTTT. As protein: CASSLIPVSGTGAMEGPLHF.

This clone turned up a few times. One end of the junction does not line up with germline, which may come from a read error. The chain joins TRBV5-1 to TRBJ2-5; D uncertain. The germline V gene encodes CDR1 SGHRS and CDR2 YFSETQ. There are 14 residues in the CDR3. Here the CDR3 DNA reads TGCGCCAGCAGAATAGACCAGTACCAAGAGGCCCAGTACTTC. This translates into CASRIDQYQEAQYF.

This clone was counted only a few times. The chain uses TRBV29-1 and TRBJ1-2, with a possible D match to TRBD1 (5 bases). Germline V gene lookup returns CDR1 SQVTM and CDR2 ANQGSEA. Trimming took off 7 bases at V and 6 bases at J, with 21 bases between the two ends. This CDR3 comprises 14 residues. The CDR3 loop is CSEDRVSGGDGYTF. CDR3 DNA sequence: TGCAGCGAAGATCGGGTGTCGGGAGGGGATGGCTACACCTTC.

This CDR3 reads CASSPPGNQYF. In DNA, the CDR3 is TGTGCCAGCAGCCCCCCGGGGAACCAGTACTTC. The chain has TRBV9 and TRBJ2-7; possibly TRBD2 for D (5 bases). The CDR3 consists of 11 residues. CDR1 is SGDLS and CDR2 is YYNGEE in the germline V gene. V was shortened by 4 bases and J by 10 bases, with 12 bases between the two germline ends.

The chain links TRBV29-1 to TRBJ2-5; 9 positions agree with TRBD2. Germline V gene lookup returns CDR1 SQVTM and CDR2 ANQGSEA. This CDR3 has 13 residues. J was trimmed by 11 bases and V by 0 bases; bases with no gene match: 7. CDR3 in DNA: TGCAGCGTTGAAGATCGGATAGCGGGAGAGCAGTACTTC. It codes for CSVEDRIAGEQYF.

The J gene is TRBJ1-2, the V gene TRBV19, with TRBD1 matching over 10 bases. The CDR3 runs 15 residues. V was clipped by 3 bases and J by 7 bases; unmatched bases: 8. CDR1 is LNHDA, CDR2 SQIVND, per germline (reference sequence). The CDR3 here is CASSIMTGGAIGYTF. CDR3 bases: TGTGCCAGTAGTATCATGACAGGGGGCGCGATTGGCTACACCTTC.

This chain joins TRBV11-2 and TRBJ2-7, with D perhaps matching TRBD1 (5 bases). This CDR3 has 15 amino acids. The V end lost 1 base, the J end lost 3 bases, and 13 bases lay between the germline ends. Looked up from germline, CDR1 is SGHAT and CDR2 is FQNNGV. The CDR3 DNA is TGTGCCAGCAGCTTAGGCCCAGGGCTTGGCTACGAGCAGTACTTC. It is translated as CASSLGPGLGYEQYF.

The chain couples TRBV7-9 to TRBJ2-1, with D hard to call. Germline loops: CDR1 SEHNR, CDR2 FQNEAQ (reference sequence). Trimming left V 5 bases short and J 10 bases short, with 12 bases between. The CDR3 is 12 amino acids. CDR3 nucleotides: TGTGCCAGCAGCCTTGACTCCGCGGAGCAGTTCTTC. It is translated as CASSLDSAEQFF.

This clone was detected a few times. V and J are TRBV7-9 and TRBJ2-1, with 8 positions matching TRBD2. The V and J ends lost 3 bases and 10 bases, in that order; junction bases with no gene match: 11. Germline V lookup: CDR1 SEHNR, CDR2 FQNEAQ (reference sequence). The CDR3 contains 15 residues. CDR3 sequence (DNA): TGTGCCAGCAGCTTGGCGGGAGGTTCCCTGGGGGAGCAGTTCTTC. Amino acids: CASSLAGGSLGEQFF.

The rearrangement links TRBV7-3 to TRBJ1-3; D remains unclear. This CDR3 is built from 15 residues. V lost 1 base, J lost 0 bases, and 7 bases lay in between. Germline loops: CDR1 SGHTA, CDR2 FQGTGA. The CDR3: CASSLKPSSGNTIYF. DNA for the CDR3: TGTGCCAGCAGCTTAAAACCTAGCTCTGGAAACACCATATATTTT.

V gene TRBV4-1 combines with J gene TRBJ2-4, with 9 bases that match TRBD2. V gave up 1 base and J gave up 5 bases; unmatched junction bases: 3. The CDR3 consists of 15 residues. In germline, CDR1 is MGHRA, CDR2 YSYEKL. The CDR3 sequence: CASSQVAGDQNIQYF. CDR3 DNA: TGCGCCAGCAGCCAAGTAGCGGGAGACCAAAACATTCAGTACTTC.

The rearrangement joins TRBV4-2 to TRBJ1-1, with 8 bases fitting TRBD1. The CDR3 covers 15 residues. CDR1 is LGHNA, CDR2 YNFKEQ, per germline. V shed 5 bases, J shed 3 bases, and the junction held 8 bases outside the gene matches. The CDR3 loop reads CASSKGLGQDTEAFF. The DNA for the CDR3 is TGTGCCAGCAGCAAAGGACTGGGACAGGACACTGAAGCTTTCTTT.